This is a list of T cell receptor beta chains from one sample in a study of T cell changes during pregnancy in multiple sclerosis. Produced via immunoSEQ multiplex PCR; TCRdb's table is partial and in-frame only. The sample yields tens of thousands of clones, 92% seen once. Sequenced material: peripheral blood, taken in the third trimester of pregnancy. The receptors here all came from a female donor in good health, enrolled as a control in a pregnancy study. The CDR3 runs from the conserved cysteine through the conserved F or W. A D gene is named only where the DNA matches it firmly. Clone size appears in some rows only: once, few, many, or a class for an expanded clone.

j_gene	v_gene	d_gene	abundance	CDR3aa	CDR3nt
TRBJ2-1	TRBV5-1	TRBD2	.	CASSLLGGEYNEQFF	TGCGCCAGCAGCTTGTTGGGGGGGGAGTACAATGAGCAGTTCTTC
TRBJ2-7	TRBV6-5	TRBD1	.	CASNPGQRTYEQYF	TGTGCCAGCAATCCGGGACAGAGAACCTACGAGCAGTACTTC
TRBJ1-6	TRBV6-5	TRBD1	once	CASSSGGVYNSPLHF	TGTGCCAGCAGTTCAGGGGGCGTGTATAATTCACCCCTCCACTTT
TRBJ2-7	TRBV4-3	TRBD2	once	CASSQELVAGASYEQYF	TGCGCCAGCAGCCAAGAATTGGTAGCGGGAGCTAGTTACGAGCAGTACTTC
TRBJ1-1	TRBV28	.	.	CASSLFRGSDTEAFF	TGTGCCAGCAGTTTATTTAGGGGATCGGACACTGAAGCTTTCTTT
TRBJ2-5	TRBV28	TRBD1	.	CASSPPDRRPWETQYF	TGTGCCAGCAGTCCGCCGGACAGGCGCCCCTGGGAGACCCAGTACTTC
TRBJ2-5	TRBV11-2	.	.	CASSPRGGTGVETQYF	TGTGCCAGCAGCCCCCGGGGGGGCACAGGGGTGGAGACCCAGTACTTC
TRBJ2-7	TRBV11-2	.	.	CASSRAGAAYEQYF	TGTGCCAGCAGCCGGGCGGGGGCTGCCTACGAGCAGTACTTC
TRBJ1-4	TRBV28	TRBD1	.	CASSPQVRGLGEKLFF	TGTGCCAGCAGTCCGCAAGTCAGGGGGCTAGGGGAAAAACTGTTTTTT
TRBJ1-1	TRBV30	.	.	CAWARGGTEAFF	TGTGCCTGGGCCAGAGGGGGCACTGAAGCTTTCTTT
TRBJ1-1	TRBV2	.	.	CASMRWNTEAFF	TGTGCCAGCATGAGGTGGAACACTGAAGCTTTCTTT
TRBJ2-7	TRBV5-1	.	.	CASSQGYEQYF	TGCGCCAGCAGCCAGGGATACGAGCAGTACTTC
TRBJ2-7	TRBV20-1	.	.	CSASGTYEQYF	TGCAGTGCTAGCGGGACCTACGAGCAGTACTTC
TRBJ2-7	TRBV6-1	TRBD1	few	CASSEGTGGPYEQYF	TGTGCCAGCAGTGAAGGTACAGGGGGCCCCTACGAGCAGTACTTC
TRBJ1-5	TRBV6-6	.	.	CASSYAEGQPQHF	TGTGCCAGCAGTTACGCTGAGGGCCAGCCCCAGCATTTT
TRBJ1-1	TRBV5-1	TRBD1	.	CASRQAPGQGVNTEAFF	TGCGCCAGCAGGCAGGCCCCGGGACAGGGGGTGAACACTGAAGCTTTCTTT
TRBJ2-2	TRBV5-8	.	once	CASTPDRYTGELFF	TGTGCCAGCACCCCGGACAGATACACCGGGGAGCTGTTTTTT
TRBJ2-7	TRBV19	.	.	CASSIVDSSYEQYF	TGTGCCAGTAGTATTGTTGACAGCTCCTACGAGCAGTACTTC
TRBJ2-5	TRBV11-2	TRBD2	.	CASSPSGSGETQYF	TGTGCCAGCAGCCCCAGCGGGAGTGGAGAGACCCAGTACTTC
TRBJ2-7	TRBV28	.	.	CASSAWTQTYEQYF	TGTGCCAGCAGTGCCTGGACTCAAACCTACGAGCAGTACTTC
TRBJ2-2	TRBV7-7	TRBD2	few	CASSPRALAGGELFF	TGTGCTAGCAGCCCGAGAGCTCTAGCGGGCGGGGAGCTGTTTTTT
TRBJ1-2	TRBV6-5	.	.	CASSYRGGYGYTF	TGTGCCAGCAGTTACAGGGGAGGATATGGCTACACCTTC
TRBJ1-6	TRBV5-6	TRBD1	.	CASSLGQGGTPLHF	TGTGCCAGCAGCTTGGGACAGGGGGGAACACCCCTCCACTTT
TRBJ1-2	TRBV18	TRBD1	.	CASSLRTGEYNYGYTF	TGTGCCAGCTCACTCCGGACAGGGGAGTATAACTATGGCTACACCTTC
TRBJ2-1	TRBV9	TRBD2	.	CASSAYGLAGGNEQFF	TGTGCCAGCAGCGCATATGGACTAGCGGGAGGGAATGAGCAGTTCTTC
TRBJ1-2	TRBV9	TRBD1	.	CASSAHLRDRDYGYTF	TGTGCCAGCAGCGCGCATCTCCGGGACAGGGACTATGGCTACACCTTC
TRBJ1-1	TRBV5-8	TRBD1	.	CASSWGQSLEAFF	TGTGCCAGCAGCTGGGGACAGTCCCTCGAAGCTTTCTTT
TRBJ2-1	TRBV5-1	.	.	CASSPGIGYSNEQFF	TGCGCCAGCAGCCCAGGGATAGGGTACTCCAATGAGCAGTTCTTC
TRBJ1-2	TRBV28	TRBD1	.	CASSSPGQGNYGYTF	TGTGCCAGCAGTTCCCCCGGACAGGGAAACTATGGCTACACCTTC
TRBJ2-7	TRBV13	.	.	CASSLDFRGSEQYF	TGTGCCAGCAGCTTAGATTTTAGGGGCAGCGAGCAGTACTTC
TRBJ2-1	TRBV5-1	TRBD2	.	CASSLGGGSYNEQFF	TGCGCCAGCAGCTTGGGCGGGGGCTCCTACAATGAGCAGTTCTTC
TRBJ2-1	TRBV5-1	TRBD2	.	CASSFRLAGGDHEQFF	TGCGCCAGCAGCTTCCGACTAGCGGGAGGAGATCATGAGCAGTTCTTC
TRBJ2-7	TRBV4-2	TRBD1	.	CASSQLTGVSFGHEQYF	TGTGCCAGCAGCCAATTGACAGGGGTTAGCTTCGGCCACGAGCAGTACTTC
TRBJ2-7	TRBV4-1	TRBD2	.	CASSPGGAGGLVGYEQYF	TGCGCCAGCAGTCCCGGAGGCGCGGGAGGACTTGTGGGATACGAGCAGTACTTC
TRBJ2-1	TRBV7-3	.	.	CASSIIPGFKFF	TGTGCCAGCAGCATTATCCCAGGGTTCAAGTTCTTC
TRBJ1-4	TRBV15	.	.	CATSRDATGGEKLFF	TGTGCCACCAGCAGAGATGCGACCGGGGGTGAAAAACTGTTTTTT
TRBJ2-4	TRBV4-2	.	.	CASSQGTQLGRGNIQYF	TGTGCCAGCAGCCAAGGAACGCAACTAGGCCGGGGAAACATTCAGTACTTC
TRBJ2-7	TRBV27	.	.	CASSPPSTYEQYF	TGTGCCAGCAGTCCCCCGAGTACCTACGAGCAGTACTTC
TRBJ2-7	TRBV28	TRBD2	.	CASVRTSGNREQYF	TGTGCCAGCGTGAGGACTAGCGGGAATCGGGAGCAGTACTTC
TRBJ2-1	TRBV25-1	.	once	CASSLNGGMFDEQFF	TGTGCCAGCAGTCTCAACGGGGGAATGTTCGATGAGCAGTTCTTC